This TCR beta chain is drawn from a study of cytomegalovirus exposure and HLA in healthy donors (dated by TCRdb to the late 2010s). With regard to the full study: According to a later analysis, one platform produced both the roughly 110 validation repertoires and the approximately 670 repertoires of the first cohort. To predict cytomegalovirus infection status, the study brought together high-throughput TCR immunosequencing, statistical association of individual TCRs with disease status, and machine learning. A separate validation cohort of about 110 different subjects was used in addition to the roughly 700-subject first cohort. The aim of the study was to test whether cataloging public T cell receptors could identify signatures of past pathogen exposure.

The donors were included in the validation cohort of some 110 subjects, a group kept apart from the approximately 690-subject first cohort. General findings and caveats noted by the study authors: A later analysis had no HLA typing for the validation cohort, so co-occurrence there was scored across all 130 or so repertoires. A later analysis found that TCRs clustered in the first cohort also tended to co-occur in the roughly 110 validation repertoires, with just under 95% of cluster scores above 0. While some public TCRs were present in many individuals, most TCR sequences turned up only very rarely across donors. It was suggested by the authors that the approach could potentially be generalized to other disease states and immunological phenotypes. A total of some 180 TCR beta chains were listed by the study as associated with cytomegalovirus. The classifier was reported to diagnose cytomegalovirus status with high specificity and sensitivity in both the original cohort and the validation cohort. In vitro tests confirmed that a few of the cytomegalovirus-associated TCR beta chains recognize cytomegalovirus antigens.

About this clone itself: Its antigen specificity is not known. No much larger clonotype is one base removed from it; base qualities were not supplied.

Including the terminal cysteine and phenylalanine, the CDR3 comprises 14 residues. Of the read, only the CDR3 DNA is kept; its 42 bases are in frame from base 1. The germline V gene provides CDR1 SNHLY and CDR2 FYNNEI. Germline trimming amounts to 8 bases on V and 4 bases on J, with 5 as the count of junction bases outside the gene matches. The library was built by means of the immunoSEQ multiplex PCR assay. The published analysis was carried out like this. A statistical classification framework was developed to diagnose cytomegalovirus status using the catalog of TCR beta chain sequences. Here the immuneACCESS table is served through TCRdb, limited to in-frame sequences with V and J called. Missing clones are a known gap in these copies; in checked studies unresolved V genes cover under half, and the rest lacks a known reason. V, J and clone size reflect that table, while D and trimming were determined from the DNA. This sample is represented by 250,000 to 400,000 clones; 88% of them were singletons. Of the sample, around 0.88% is held by the ten largest clones.

The origin of this receptor is a man aged 30-40 years in good health and CMV-seronegative. Sequences were obtained from PBMCs. Recombination linked TRBV2 to TRBJ2-7; TRBD2 matches 13 bases in the middle. The sequenced DNA is TGTGCCAGCCGGACTAGCGGGGGTGGTTACGAGCAGTACTTC. This gives the protein CASRTSGGGYEQYF. With all but the CDR3 taken from the reference TRBV2 and TRBJ2-7 genes, the full variable domain is: EPEVTQTPSHQVTQMGQEVILRCVPISNHLYFYWYRQILGQKVEFLVSFYNNEISEKSEIFDDQFSVERPDGSNFTLKIRSTKLEDSAMYFCASRTSGGGYEQYFGPGTRLTVT.